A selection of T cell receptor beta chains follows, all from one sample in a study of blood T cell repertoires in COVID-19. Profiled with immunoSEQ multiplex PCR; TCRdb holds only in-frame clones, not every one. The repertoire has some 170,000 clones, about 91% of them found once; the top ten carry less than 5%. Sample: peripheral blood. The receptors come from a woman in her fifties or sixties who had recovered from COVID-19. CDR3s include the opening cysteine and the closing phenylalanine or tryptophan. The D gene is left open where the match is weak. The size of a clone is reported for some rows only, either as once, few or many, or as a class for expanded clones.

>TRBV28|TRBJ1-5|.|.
CAIAQGGNQPQHF
TGTGCCATCGCCCAGGGAGGAAATCAGCCCCAGCATTTT
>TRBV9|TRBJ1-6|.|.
CASSVQENSPLHF
TGTGCCAGCAGCGTACAGGAAAATTCACCCCTCCACTTT
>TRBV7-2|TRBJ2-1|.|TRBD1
CASSPGTGGINEQFF
TGTGCCAGCAGCCCCGGAACAGGGGGAATCAATGAGCAGTTCTTC
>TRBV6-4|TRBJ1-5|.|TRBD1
CASSDGTGPNQPQHF
TGTGCCAGCAGTGACGGGACAGGTCCTAATCAGCCCCAGCATTTT
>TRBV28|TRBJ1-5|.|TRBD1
CATGTGGQPQHF
TGTGCCACCGGGACAGGGGGTCAGCCCCAGCATTTT
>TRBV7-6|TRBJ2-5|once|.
CASSLGGGRETQYF
TGTGCCAGCAGCTTAGGGGGGGGCCGGGAGACCCAGTACTTC
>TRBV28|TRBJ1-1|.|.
CASSAPSGVGAFF
TGTGCCAGCAGCGCTCCGTCGGGGGTCGGGGCTTTCTTT
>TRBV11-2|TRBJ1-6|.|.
CASSPDSHPLYNSPLHF
TGTGCCAGCAGCCCGGACAGCCACCCTCTTTATAATTCACCCCTCCACTTT
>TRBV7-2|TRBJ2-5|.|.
CASSLVQGRETQYF
TGTGCCAGCAGCTTAGTCCAGGGCCGAGAGACCCAGTACTTC
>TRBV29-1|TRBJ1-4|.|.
CSALGGGAEKLFF
TGCAGCGCCCTAGGCGGGGGAGCTGAAAAACTGTTTTTT
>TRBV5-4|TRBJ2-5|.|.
CASSLESGNQETQYF
TGTGCCAGCAGCTTGGAGTCCGGGAACCAAGAGACCCAGTACTTC
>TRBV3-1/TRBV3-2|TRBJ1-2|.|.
CASSQESASGGGYTF
TGTGCCAGCAGCCAAGAGTCGGCTTCGGGAGGAGGCTACACCTTC
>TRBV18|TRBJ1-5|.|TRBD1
CASTGQGKQPQHF
TGTGCCAGCACGGGACAGGGAAAGCAGCCCCAGCATTTT
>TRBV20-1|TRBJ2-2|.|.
CSASTGVGTGELFF
TGCAGTGCTAGTACGGGGGTGGGAACCGGGGAGCTGTTTTTT
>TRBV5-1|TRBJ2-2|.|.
CASSLGTRHTGELFF
TGCGCCAGCAGCTTGGGGACTCGACACACCGGGGAGCTGTTTTTT
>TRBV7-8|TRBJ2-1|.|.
CASSLASTSDNEQFF
TGTGCCAGCAGCTTAGCGAGCACTTCCGACAATGAGCAGTTCTTC
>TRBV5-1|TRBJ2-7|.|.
CASSLHGGQGYEQYF
TGCGCCAGCAGCCTACACGGGGGGCAAGGCTACGAGCAGTACTTC
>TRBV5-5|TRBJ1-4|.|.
CASSLGQTGSRTEKLFF
TGTGCCAGCAGCTTGGGACAGACGGGCTCAAGGACTGAAAAACTGTTTTTT
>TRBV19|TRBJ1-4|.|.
CATSLGQTAATNEKLFF
TGTGCCACCTCTCTTGGGCAGACGGCCGCAACTAATGAAAAACTGTTTTTT
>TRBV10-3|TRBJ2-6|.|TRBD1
CAISADRGSSGANVLTF
TGTGCCATCAGTGCGGACAGGGGCAGCTCTGGGGCCAACGTCCTGACTTTC
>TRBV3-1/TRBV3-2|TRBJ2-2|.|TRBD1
CASSQDSGTLYRDRGTGELFF
TGTGCCAGCAGCCAAGATTCGGGAACGCTCTACCGGGACAGGGGCACCGGGGAGCTGTTTTTT
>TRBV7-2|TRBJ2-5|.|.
CASSLEQGAIGETQYF
TGTGCCAGCAGCTTAGAACAGGGCGCCATCGGTGAGACCCAGTACTTC
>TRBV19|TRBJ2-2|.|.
CASSISRRAGELFF
TGTGCCAGTAGTATCTCACGGAGGGCCGGGGAGCTGTTTTTT
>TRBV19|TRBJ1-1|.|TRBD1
CASSIIRTGDTEAFF
TGTGCCAGTAGTATCATCCGGACAGGGGACACTGAAGCTTTCTTT
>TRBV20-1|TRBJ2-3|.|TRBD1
CSASDQGQPKEDTQYF
TGCAGTGCTAGTGACCAGGGACAGCCCAAGGAAGATACGCAGTATTTT
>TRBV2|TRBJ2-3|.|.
CATSVATDTQYF
TGTGCCACCTCCGTGGCCACAGATACGCAGTATTTT
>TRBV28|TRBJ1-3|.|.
CASSVRGNTIYF
TGTGCCAGCAGTGTGAGGGGAAACACCATATATTTT
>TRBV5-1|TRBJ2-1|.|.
CASSFGGVENEQFF
TGCGCCAGCAGCTTTGGAGGGGTGGAGAATGAGCAGTTCTTC
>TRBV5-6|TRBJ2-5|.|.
CASSSEQETQYF
TGTGCCAGCAGCAGCGAACAAGAGACCCAGTACTTC
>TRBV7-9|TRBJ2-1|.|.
CASSRRAGNNEQFF
TGTGCCAGCAGCCGCAGGGCTGGAAACAATGAGCAGTTCTTC
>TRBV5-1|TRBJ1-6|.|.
CASSLQGDNSPLHF
TGCGCCAGCAGCTTGCAGGGTGATAATTCACCCCTCCACTTT
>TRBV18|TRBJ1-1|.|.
CASSPGTQNKVAFF
TGTGCCAGCTCACCAGGGACACAGAACAAAGTAGCTTTCTTT
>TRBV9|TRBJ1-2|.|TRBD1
CASSVAGTGGAYGYTF
TGTGCCAGCAGCGTAGCGGGGACAGGGGGCGCCTATGGCTACACCTTC
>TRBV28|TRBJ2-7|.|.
CASSETGRAVPYEQYF
TGTGCCAGCAGTGAAACGGGCAGGGCCGTGCCCTACGAGCAGTACTTC
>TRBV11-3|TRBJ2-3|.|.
CASSSGARTDTQYF
TGTGCCAGCAGCTCCGGTGCCCGCACAGATACGCAGTATTTT
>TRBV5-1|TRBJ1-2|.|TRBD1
CASSGGTGGVDGYTF
TGCGCCAGCAGCGGCGGGACAGGGGGGGTAGATGGCTACACCTTC
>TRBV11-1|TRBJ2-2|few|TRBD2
CASSFGGANTGELFF
TGTGCCAGCAGCTTTGGGGGGGCGAACACCGGGGAGCTGTTTTTT